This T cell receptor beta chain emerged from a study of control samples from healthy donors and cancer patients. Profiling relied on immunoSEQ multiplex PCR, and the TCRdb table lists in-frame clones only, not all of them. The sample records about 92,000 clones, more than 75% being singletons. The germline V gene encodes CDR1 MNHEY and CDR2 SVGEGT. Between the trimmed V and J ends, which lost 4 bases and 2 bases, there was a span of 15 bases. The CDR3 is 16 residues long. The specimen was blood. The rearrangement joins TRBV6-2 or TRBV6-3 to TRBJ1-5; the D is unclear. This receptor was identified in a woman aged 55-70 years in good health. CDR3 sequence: CASSSSRRAGNQPQHF. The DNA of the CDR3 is TGTGCCAGCAGTTCTTCCAGACGGGCCGGCAATCAGCCCCAGCATTTT.